A single sample gave rise to the 17 T cell receptor beta chains below, sequenced in a study of response to subunit inactivated influenza vaccine. MiXCR, applied by TCRdb to the RT-PCR reads, yields one record per CDR3 protein. Here the sample spans a few hundred thousand distinct CDR3 sequences, about 11% being singletons. This same sample was also part of a study on T cells expressing NK-cell markers. Per that paper: It was by 5'RACE template switching with UMIs that TCR beta cDNA was made.

The sample in question was PBMCs from blood, obtained on the day of vaccination. The receptors originated from a man aged 45-60 years who received an inactivated influenza vaccine.

This clonotype was observed a handful of times. The chain couples TRBV10-3 to TRBJ1-2; tentatively, D is TRBD1 (6 bases). The germline CDR1 and CDR2 sequences are ENHRY and SYGVKD. V was trimmed by 0 bases and J by 2 bases, leaving 10 bases between them. This CDR3 comprises 15 residues. The CDR3 nucleotides read TGTGCCATCAGTGAGTCAACAGGGCGAAACTATGGCTACACCTTC. This encodes CAISESTGRNYGYTF.

The chain is built from TRBV6-1 and TRBJ1-6, with TRBD1 matching over 8 bases. Trimming took 6 bases from V and 7 from J; bases not matched to a gene: 5. The CDR3 sequence is 14 residues long. Germline CDR1 and CDR2: MNHNS and SASEGT. The CDR3 is CASSRGQVNSPLHF. The CDR3 DNA sequence: TGTGCCAGCAGCCGGGGACAGGTCAATTCACCCCTCCACTTT.

Only a few counts were recorded for this clonotype. The gene calls are TRBV6-1 and TRBJ1-6; D uncertain. CDR1 and CDR2 (germline): MNHNS, SASEGT. The CDR3 totals 13 residues. Trimming cost V 2 bases and J 10 bases, with 9 bases left between them. The CDR3 coding sequence is TGTGCCAGCAGTGAAACCTTAACATCACCCCTCCACTTT. Translation gives CASSETLTSPLHF.

There are a few counts of this clonotype. This chain connects TRBV6-2 or TRBV6-3 to TRBJ2-6, with D possibly matching TRBD2 (5 bases). Germline V gives CDR1 MNHEY, CDR2 SVGEGT. The length of the CDR3 is 13 residues. V was trimmed by 10 bases and J by 2 bases, leaving 9 bases between them. CDR3 amino acids: CATKEAGANVLTF. Here the CDR3 DNA reads TGTGCCACTAAGGAGGCTGGGGCCAACGTCCTGACTTTC.

DNA for the CDR3: TGTGCCAGCAGCTTAGTCCGTGTCACCGGGGAGCTGTTTTTT. Translated, it gives CASSLVRVTGELFF. This chain connects TRBV7-2 to TRBJ2-2; D call uncertain. CDR1 and CDR2 (germline): SGHTA, FQGNSA. V lost 1 base and J 4 bases, leaving 7 bases between the germline ends. This CDR3 comprises 14 residues.

As DNA, the CDR3 is TGTGCCAGCAGCCTTAGCGGGGCCACCTCCTACGAGCAGTACTTC. It encodes CASSLSGATSYEQYF. This chain joins TRBV7-2 and TRBJ2-7; TRBD2 agrees at 8 bases. From germline, CDR1 is SGHTA and CDR2 FQGNSA. CDR3 length: 15 amino acids. V shed 5 bases and J 0 bases; nucleotides not matched to a gene: 6.

This chain links TRBV5-5 with TRBJ2-5; D remains unclear. Germline V gene sequence: CDR1 SGHKS, CDR2 YYEKEE (reference sequence). This CDR3 has 10 amino acids. The V and J ends lost 2 bases and 9 bases respectively, with 5 bases between them. The DNA of the CDR3 is TGTGCCAGCAGCTTAGACGCCCAGTACTTC. It yields the protein CASSLDAQYF.

This chain links TRBV5-1 with TRBJ2-7, with TRBD2 matching 13 bases. Germline values: CDR1 SGHRS, CDR2 YFSETQ. CDR3 length: 17 residues. V dropped 3 bases and J dropped 6; count of bases not matched to a gene: 12. The CDR3 protein is CASSSDKRLAGGREQYF. As DNA, the CDR3 is TGCGCCAGCAGCTCCGATAAGAGACTAGCGGGAGGTCGCGAGCAGTACTTC.

The genes are TRBV6-1 and TRBJ1-6; D gene ambiguous. Germline V CDR1 and CDR2: MNHNS, SASEGT. V shed 6 bases and J shed 7 bases, with 16 bases lying between them. The CDR3 has 15 amino acids. CDR3 residues: CASSGGGLANSPLHF. The CDR3 coding sequence is TGTGCCAGCAGCGGCGGTGGCCTGGCAAATTCACCCCTCCACTTT.

This clonotype was detected a few times. The chain combines TRBV7-8 with TRBJ2-1; the match to TRBD2 covers 10 bases. The germline V gene encodes CDR1 SGHVS and CDR2 FQNEAQ. The CDR3 has 17 residues. V was pared by 0 bases and J by 7 bases, with 9 bases of the junction left unmatched. In nucleotides, the CDR3 is TGTGCCAGCAGCTTAGCCTCTAGCGGGAGTTTTAGTAATGAGCAGTTCTTC. Its protein is CASSLASSGSFSNEQFF.

The V call is TRBV24-1, the J call TRBJ1-2; perhaps TRBD1 as D (5 bases). The CDR3 sequence is 13 residues long. V lost 4 bases and J 2 bases, leaving 7 bases between the germline ends. Germline CDR1 reads KGHDR; CDR2 reads SFDVKD. CDR3 sequence: CATSEGRNYGYTF. For the CDR3, the DNA is TGTGCCACCAGTGAGGGACGGAACTATGGCTACACCTTC.

Only a few counts were recorded for this clonotype. V gene TRBV2 combines with J gene TRBJ1-5, with D unclear. The CDR3 is made up of 14 amino acids. Germline loops: CDR1 SNHLY, CDR2 FYNNEI. With 7 bases removed from V and 2 bases from J, the gap between germline ends came to 12 bases. The CDR3 sequence is CASTEGNGNQPQHF. The CDR3 DNA sequence: TGTGCCAGCACGGAGGGCAACGGCAATCAGCCCCAGCATTTT.

This clonotype was detected only a few times. The genes are TRBV9 and TRBJ2-2; D gene uncertain. The germline V gene encodes CDR1 SGDLS and CDR2 YYNGEE. The CDR3 contains 15 residues. The V end was cut by 4 bases, the J end by 5 bases, with 15 bases between. As DNA, the CDR3 is TGTGCCAGCAGCCCCCACCTGGCCTCAACCGGGGAGCTGTTTTTT. Its translation: CASSPHLASTGELFF.

This clonotype was counted only a few times. The chain is built from TRBV7-2 and TRBJ2-5, with D possibly called TRBD1 or TRBD2 (5 bases each). V was cut by 6 bases and J by 2 bases, with 16 bases left in between. CDR1 is SGHTA and CDR2 is FQGNSA in the germline V gene. The CDR3 runs 15 residues. The CDR3 region has the DNA TGTGCCAGCAGTCAGCTCGGGACGCTGCAAGAGACCCAGTACTTC. Translated: CASSQLGTLQETQYF.

This sequence joins TRBV3-1 and TRBJ2-7; the D is unclear. The V gene's germline CDR1 is LGHDT and CDR2 YNNKEL (reference sequence). The V end lost 3 bases, the J end lost 2 bases, and 5 bases lay between the germline ends. This CDR3 region has 12 residues. CDR3 amino acids: CASSHGAYEQYF. The CDR3 nucleotides read TGTGCCAGCAGCCATGGCGCCTACGAGCAGTACTTC.

The chain is built from TRBV2 and TRBJ2-7; D is perhaps TRBD1 (5 bases). The CDR3 has 15 residues. V was trimmed by 4 bases and J by 1 base, leaving 14 bases between them. Germline V CDR1 and CDR2: SNHLY, FYNNEI. In DNA form, the CDR3 reads TGTGCCAGCAGTGCTGGGGCTAGTAGGTCCTACGAGCAGTACTTC. It translates to CASSAGASRSYEQYF.

This clonotype was picked up a small number of times. The CDR3 loop reads CASSYVPVYNSPLHF. The DNA of the CDR3 is TGTGCCAGCAGTTACGTGCCAGTCTATAATTCACCCCTCCACTTT. The chain couples TRBV6-5 to TRBJ1-6; D remains unclear. CDR3 size: 15 residues. V was shortened by 2 bases and J by 3 bases, with 8 bases between the two germline ends. CDR1 MNHEY and CDR2 SVGAGI come from the germline V gene.